Each of the 10 T cell receptor beta chains below was sequenced from the same sample in a study of regulatory T cells in long-lasting Graves disease. With iRepertoire HTBI primers and Arm-PCR of CDR3 regions, TCR beta libraries were built. Each CDR3 protein gets one entry after TCRdb re-called the multiplex PCR reads with MiXCR. The table shows 550,000 or so distinct CDR3 sequences, with 12% occurring only once. The time point here: newly diagnosed GD, antithyroid drugs for less than 3 months. Following extraction of RNA from PBMCs, that RNA was used to make the TCR library. The same specimen was also included in a second study, on T cells in Graves' hyperthyroidism and ophthalmopathy.

The input for sequencing was peripheral blood mononuclear cells (PBMCs), taken at new diagnosis, from a patient treated with antithyroid drugs. Receptors originate from a woman aged 25 to 39 with Graves disease.

The chain has TRBV6-2 or TRBV6-3 and TRBJ2-7, with D maybe TRBD2 (5 bases). V shed 6 bases and J shed 0 bases, with 12 bases lying between them. This CDR3 has 14 residues. Germline V gene data show CDR1 as MNHEY and CDR2 as SVGEGT. This CDR3 is CASRRTVSSYEQYF. The DNA for the CDR3 is TGTGCCAGCAGGCGGACTGTCAGCTCCTACGAGCAGTACTTC.

This clonotype was seen repeatedly, ten times or more. This chain links TRBV2 with TRBJ1-2; TRBD1 agrees at 7 bases. Trimming removed 6 bases from V and 6 bases from J; junction bases left unmatched: 7. Germline CDR1 SNHLY, CDR2 FYNNEI. The CDR3 runs to 13 residues. In DNA form, the CDR3 reads TGTGCCAGCAGCCCGACAGGGTTTGATGGCTACACCTTC. Translating it yields CASSPTGFDGYTF.

The gene calls are TRBV12-3 or TRBV12-4 and TRBJ1-1, with a weak D call TRBD1 (6 bases). This CDR3 is 14 amino acids long. V dropped 4 bases and J dropped 6 bases, with 15 bases sitting between them. In DNA form, the CDR3 reads TGTGCCAGCAGTTCACTATCAGGGGTGCCTGAAGCTTTCTTT. Its translation: CASSSLSGVPEAFF.

This clonotype came up a few times. The chain has TRBV7-8 and TRBJ1-5, with a possible D match to TRBD1 (5 bases). V shed 2 bases and J shed 1 base, with 15 bases lying between them. Germline values: CDR1 SGHVS, CDR2 FQNEAQ. CDR3 length: 17 amino acids. The CDR3 is CASSLRDWGASNQPQHF. CDR3 coding DNA: TGTGCCAGCAGCTTACGAGATTGGGGCGCGAGCAATCAGCCCCAGCATTTT.

This clonotype showed up many times. The chain combines TRBV20-1 with TRBJ2-1; TRBD1 aligns across 7 bases. The CDR3 loop spans 12 amino acids. J was trimmed by 10 bases and V by 5 bases; bases with no gene match: 8. CDR1 and CDR2 from the germline V gene are DFQATT and SNEGSKA (reference sequence). CDR3 nucleotides: TGCAGTGCTGTGGACAGGCTAGGGGAGCAGTTCTTC. It is translated as CSAVDRLGEQFF.

This clonotype was counted ten times or more. The chain recombines TRBV5-1 with TRBJ1-2; D unresolved. This CDR3 contains 14 residues. Trimming shortened V by 0 bases and J by 4 bases, and 10 bases separated the two germline ends. Germline lookup yields CDR1 SGHRS and CDR2 YFSETQ. The CDR3 sequence is CASSLGSGGYGYTF. CDR3 sequence (DNA): TGCGCCAGCAGCTTGGGGTCGGGCGGCTATGGCTACACCTTC.

As concerns this clonotype: Only one base separates this from a far larger clonotype, so it likely reflects a read error. V and J are TRBV11-3 and TRBJ2-3; 9 nucleotides line up with TRBD2. The junction had 14 bases not matched to a gene; V was cut back by 3 bases and J by 4 bases. The germline CDR1 and CDR2 sequences are SGHNT and YENEEA. The CDR3 extends over 18 amino acids. CDR3 DNA: TGTGCCAGCAGCTTTGCAACAAGCGCGGGAGGGCTTGCAGATACGCAGTATTTT. This codes for CASSFATSAGGLADTQYF.

The table lists this clonotype with a few counts. The CDR3 DNA is TGTGCCAGCAGCGGACGTGGGACAGGGATTTCGAACACTGAAGCTTTCTTT. Encoded protein: CASSGRGTGISNTEAFF. The chain recombines TRBV9 with TRBJ1-1, with 9 bases that match TRBD1. The CDR3 is 17 residues long. The J segment lost 1 base and the V segment lost 3 bases, leaving 10 bases of the junction unmatched. CDR1 and CDR2 from the germline V gene are SGDLS and YYNGEE.

This clonotype appeared many times. The chain employs TRBV28 and TRBJ1-2; D not resolved. V lost 4 bases and J 8 bases, leaving 20 bases between the germline ends. The CDR3 runs 15 residues. Germline assignment: CDR1 MDHEN and CDR2 SYDVKM. CDR3 sequence (DNA): TGTGCCAGCAGTTCGGATTACAGTGAATCGGGGGGCTACACCTTC. Its translation: CASSSDYSESGGYTF.

This clonotype was recorded many times. The rearrangement uses TRBV5-6 and TRBJ2-7; 10 bases match TRBD1. CDR1 and CDR2 from the germline V gene are SGHDT and YYEEEE. The CDR3 contains 13 residues. With 4 bases clipped from V and 7 bases from J, the junction kept 5 bases outside the gene matches. This CDR3 reads CASSRQGAREQYF. The CDR3 region has the DNA TGTGCCAGCAGCCGACAGGGGGCGAGAGAGCAGTACTTC.